This is a list of T cell receptor beta chains from one sample in a study of T-cell reconstitution after alpha-beta-depleted transplantation in children. TCRdb used MiXCR to reprocess the PCR reads, holding one entry per CDR3 protein. The sample lists roughly 300,000 distinct CDR3 sequences, roughly 12% occurring once. Material: peripheral blood, obtained 180 days after TCRalphabeta/CD19-depleted stem cell transplant. These receptors were obtained from a male patient between 2 and 15 years old who had a stem cell transplant for chronic granulomatous disease, so the T cells may come from the graft donor. The CDR3 runs from the conserved cysteine through the conserved F or W. Each record gives: CDR3 length, D gene, V gene, clone size, CDR3 protein. A D gene is named only where the DNA matches it firmly. Clone size appears in some rows only: once, few, many, or a class for an expanded clone.

CDR3 length: 15; D gene: TRBD2; V gene: TRBV5-1; clone size: many; CDR3 protein: CASSWTSGNTGELFF
CDR3 length: 17; D gene: -; V gene: TRBV5-1; clone size: many; CDR3 protein: CASSPWGPGTQFYEQYF
CDR3 length: 15; D gene: -; V gene: TRBV21-1; clone size: many; CDR3 protein: CASSNRTGNTGELFF
CDR3 length: 13; D gene: -; V gene: TRBV29-1; clone size: many; CDR3 protein: CSVVQGSTDTQYF
CDR3 length: 14; D gene: TRBD1; V gene: TRBV18; clone size: many; CDR3 protein: CASSPLEGAYGYTF
CDR3 length: 16; D gene: -; V gene: TRBV12-3/TRBV12-4; clone size: -; CDR3 protein: CASSLSGSLGANVLTF
CDR3 length: 14; D gene: -; V gene: TRBV7-6; clone size: many; CDR3 protein: CASSPLVGGNEQYF
CDR3 length: 16; D gene: TRBD1; V gene: TRBV19; clone size: few; CDR3 protein: CASSYRQGRSNQPQHF
CDR3 length: 17; D gene: -; V gene: TRBV7-3; clone size: many; CDR3 protein: CASSLTRSGLPNNEQFF
CDR3 length: 14; D gene: TRBD2; V gene: TRBV20-1; clone size: -; CDR3 protein: CCAIAGGPMDEQFF
CDR3 length: 12; D gene: -; V gene: TRBV20-1; clone size: many; CDR3 protein: CSARAVSAGQFF
CDR3 length: 15; D gene: -; V gene: TRBV12-3/TRBV12-4; clone size: many; CDR3 protein: CASSPYRGTNEKLFF
CDR3 length: 15; D gene: -; V gene: TRBV20-1; clone size: many; CDR3 protein: CSARDQVGAGNTIYF
CDR3 length: 13; D gene: -; V gene: TRBV10-2; clone size: many; CDR3 protein: CASSVRGNTEAFF
CDR3 length: 13; D gene: -; V gene: TRBV29-1; clone size: many; CDR3 protein: CSAQVAAQETQYF
CDR3 length: 16; D gene: -; V gene: TRBV11-3; clone size: many; CDR3 protein: CASSLESRGNTGELFF
CDR3 length: 15; D gene: -; V gene: TRBV20-1; clone size: many; CDR3 protein: CSASRVRGGFHEQYF
CDR3 length: 14; D gene: -; V gene: TRBV10-2; clone size: many; CDR3 protein: CASRPRRTWVEQFF
CDR3 length: 14; D gene: -; V gene: TRBV7-2; clone size: many; CDR3 protein: CASSKGTLNTEAFF
CDR3 length: 16; D gene: -; V gene: TRBV11-2; clone size: -; CDR3 protein: CASSPGELVSTDTQYF
CDR3 length: 12; D gene: -; V gene: TRBV13; clone size: many; CDR3 protein: CASSLLRGEQFF
CDR3 length: 22; D gene: TRBD2; V gene: TRBV20-1; clone size: many; CDR3 protein: CSARGGLKGGLAEVLSYNEQFF
CDR3 length: 12; D gene: TRBD1; V gene: TRBV2; clone size: many; CDR3 protein: CASRDRGETQYF
CDR3 length: 16; D gene: TRBD1; V gene: TRBV9; clone size: many; CDR3 protein: CASSYLDRGTANVLTF
CDR3 length: 15; D gene: TRBD1; V gene: TRBV10-3; clone size: many; CDR3 protein: CAISEPGQGTYGYTF
CDR3 length: 19; D gene: TRBD2; V gene: TRBV12-3/TRBV12-4; clone size: few; CDR3 protein: CASTSLRVTSGLNLYEQYF
CDR3 length: 14; D gene: TRBD1; V gene: TRBV5-1; clone size: many; CDR3 protein: CASSAGQGAYEQYF
CDR3 length: 14; D gene: TRBD2; V gene: TRBV20-1; clone size: many; CDR3 protein: CSAPKAGITDTQYF
CDR3 length: 14; D gene: -; V gene: TRBV10-2; clone size: many; CDR3 protein: CASSVTGQNSPLHF
CDR3 length: 17; D gene: -; V gene: TRBV6-5; clone size: many; CDR3 protein: CASSYRLGPPNTGELFF
CDR3 length: 19; D gene: TRBD2; V gene: TRBV2; clone size: few; CDR3 protein: CASTLDDRKPGLAGEEQYF
CDR3 length: 16; D gene: TRBD1; V gene: TRBV5-6; clone size: many; CDR3 protein: CASSPFGTGGYDTQYF
CDR3 length: 13; D gene: -; V gene: TRBV28; clone size: many; CDR3 protein: CASTPPGSETQYF
CDR3 length: 14; D gene: TRBD2; V gene: TRBV28; clone size: -; CDR3 protein: CASSFSSGSTVQYF
CDR3 length: 14; D gene: -; V gene: TRBV7-3; clone size: many; CDR3 protein: CASSSRRGTDTQYF
CDR3 length: 16; D gene: -; V gene: TRBV12-3/TRBV12-4; clone size: many; CDR3 protein: CASSLRVGGNYNEQFF
CDR3 length: 16; D gene: TRBD2; V gene: TRBV5-1; clone size: many; CDR3 protein: CASSLVPGLAGEKQFF
CDR3 length: 19; D gene: TRBD2; V gene: TRBV6-2/TRBV6-3; clone size: -; CDR3 protein: CASSYSGLAGGRSYNEQFF
CDR3 length: 15; D gene: -; V gene: TRBV7-6; clone size: few; CDR3 protein: CASSSRDSYQETQYF
CDR3 length: 15; D gene: -; V gene: TRBV3-1; clone size: many; CDR3 protein: CASSQDWYTSYEQYF
CDR3 length: 16; D gene: -; V gene: TRBV9; clone size: many; CDR3 protein: CASSVRFGSSYNEQFF
CDR3 length: 14; D gene: -; V gene: TRBV20-1; clone size: many; CDR3 protein: CSARLPDRNYEQYF
CDR3 length: 12; D gene: TRBD2; V gene: TRBV27; clone size: many; CDR3 protein: CASSLSWGGQFF
CDR3 length: 15; D gene: TRBD1; V gene: TRBV6-5; clone size: many; CDR3 protein: CASSYPRGQGYEQYF
CDR3 length: 18; D gene: TRBD2; V gene: TRBV5-1; clone size: many; CDR3 protein: CASSHGLAGVGRVGEQYF
CDR3 length: 14; D gene: -; V gene: TRBV20-1; clone size: many; CDR3 protein: CSARDWGGPPWGFF
CDR3 length: 15; D gene: -; V gene: TRBV5-4; clone size: -; CDR3 protein: CASSLGQGTTGELFF
CDR3 length: 16; D gene: -; V gene: TRBV10-3; clone size: few; CDR3 protein: CAIRPWTELMGAEAFF
CDR3 length: 15; D gene: -; V gene: TRBV23-1; clone size: -; CDR3 protein: CASSQSRDGHQPQHF
CDR3 length: 16; D gene: -; V gene: TRBV21-1; clone size: many; CDR3 protein: CASSKTATAEAYEQYF
CDR3 length: 14; D gene: -; V gene: TRBV7-2; clone size: many; CDR3 protein: CASPGRRGRDGYTF
CDR3 length: 14; D gene: TRBD2; V gene: TRBV20-1; clone size: many; CDR3 protein: CSASPRLAYTEQFF
CDR3 length: 15; D gene: TRBD1; V gene: TRBV7-3; clone size: many; CDR3 protein: CASSHKTGPLYEQYF
CDR3 length: 13; D gene: -; V gene: TRBV7-9; clone size: many; CDR3 protein: CASSLQWADTQYF